The T cell receptor beta chain under discussion was sequenced for a study of cytomegalovirus exposure and HLA in healthy donors. Study-level information: In a previous analysis, nearly 120 million unique TCR beta sequences were found from 150 million to 200 million T cells.

General study points: Prior analysis indicated that the majority of TCR beta V segments exhibited productivity approximately 87% or approximately 30% of the time.

With respect to this clone: Antigen: not known.

The PCR ran on 60 Vbeta and 13 Jbeta primers. The table came from immunoSEQ multiplex PCR; TCRdb's copy has only in-frame clones and leaves some out. Of 200,000 to 300,000 clones detected, about 81% appear once; the ten largest clones hold 5% to 6.5%. What was sequenced was PBMCs. This TCR was sampled from a woman aged 35 to 49 in good health and CMV-seropositive.

CDR3 sequence: CASSLVGGQPANYGYTF. Written as DNA, the CDR3 is TGTGCCAGCAGCTTAGTGGGGGGACAGCCAGCTAACTATGGCTACACCTTC. J is TRBJ1-2 and V is TRBV7-2, with 7 bases matching TRBD1. The CDR3 sequence is 17 residues long. Trimming removed 1 base from V and 0 bases from J; junction bases left unmatched: 8. Germline V lookup: CDR1 SGHTA, CDR2 FQGNSA.